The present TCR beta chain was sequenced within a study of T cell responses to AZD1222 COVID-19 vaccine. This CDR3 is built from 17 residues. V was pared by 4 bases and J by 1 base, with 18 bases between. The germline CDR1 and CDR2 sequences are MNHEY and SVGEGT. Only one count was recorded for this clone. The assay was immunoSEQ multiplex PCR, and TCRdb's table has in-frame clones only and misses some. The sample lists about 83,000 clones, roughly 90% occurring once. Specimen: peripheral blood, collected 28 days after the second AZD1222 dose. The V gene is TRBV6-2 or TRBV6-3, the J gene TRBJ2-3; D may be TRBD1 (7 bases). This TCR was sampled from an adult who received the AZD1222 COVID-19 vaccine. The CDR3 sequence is CASSFSLDRRGTDTQYF. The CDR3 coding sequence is TGTGCCAGCAGTTTTTCCCTGGACAGGAGGGGCACAGATACGCAGTATTTT.